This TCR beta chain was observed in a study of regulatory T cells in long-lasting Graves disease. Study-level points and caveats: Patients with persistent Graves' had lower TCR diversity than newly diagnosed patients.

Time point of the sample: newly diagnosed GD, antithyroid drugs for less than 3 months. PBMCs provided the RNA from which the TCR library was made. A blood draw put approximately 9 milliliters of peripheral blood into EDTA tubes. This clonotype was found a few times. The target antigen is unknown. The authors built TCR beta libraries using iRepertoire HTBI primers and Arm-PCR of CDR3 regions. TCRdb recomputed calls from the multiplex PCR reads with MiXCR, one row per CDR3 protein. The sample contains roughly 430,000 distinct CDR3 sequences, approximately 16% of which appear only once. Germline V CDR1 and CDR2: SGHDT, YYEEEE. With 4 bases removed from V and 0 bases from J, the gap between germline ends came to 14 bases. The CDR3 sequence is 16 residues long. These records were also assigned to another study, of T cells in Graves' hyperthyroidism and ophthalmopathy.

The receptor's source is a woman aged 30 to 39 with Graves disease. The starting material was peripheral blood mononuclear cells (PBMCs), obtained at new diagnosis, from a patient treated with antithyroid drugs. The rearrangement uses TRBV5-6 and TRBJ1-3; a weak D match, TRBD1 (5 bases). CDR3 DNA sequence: TGTGCCAGCAGCCTCGGACACTACTTCTCTGGAAACACCATATATTTT. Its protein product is CASSLGHYFSGNTIYF.